This note documents a single T cell receptor (beta chain) sequence. The antigen remains unidentified. This specimen comes from a study of T cells after posttransplantation cyclophosphamide. This table comes from immunoSEQ multiplex PCR, and its TCRdb copy is limited to in-frame clones, with some not included. The sample includes some 53,000 clones, roughly 84% of them seen just once. The V segment lost 8 bases and the J segment 0 bases; nucleotides outside the gene matches: 10. This CDR3 spans 15 amino acids. Per the germline V gene, CDR1 is SGHAT and CDR2 is FQNNGV. Broader study findings: Later post-transplant blood repertoires were often dominated by donor CD8+ memory clones. Recipient CMV seropositivity and CMV reactivation strongly tracked TRB clonality. Tissue-infiltrating T cells from skin or gut overlapped little with blood T cells.

The chain recombines TRBV11-2 with TRBJ2-7; 7 bases align to TRBD1. The receptor was derived from a man younger than 40 with a blood cancer, CMV-positive, and with a related stem cell donor. The sequenced sample consisted of PBMCs. CDR3 region: CASRVPGTVSYEQYF. Written as DNA, the CDR3 is TGTGCCAGCCGGGTCCCCGGGACAGTCTCCTACGAGCAGTACTTC. The whole variable domain, filled in from reference TRBV11-2 and TRBJ2-7, reads EAGVAQSPRYKIIEKRQSVAFWCNPISGHATLYWYQQILGQGPKLLIQFQNNGVVDDSQLPKDRFSAERLKGVDSTLKIQPAKLEDSAVYLCASRVPGTVSYEQYFGPGTRLTVT.